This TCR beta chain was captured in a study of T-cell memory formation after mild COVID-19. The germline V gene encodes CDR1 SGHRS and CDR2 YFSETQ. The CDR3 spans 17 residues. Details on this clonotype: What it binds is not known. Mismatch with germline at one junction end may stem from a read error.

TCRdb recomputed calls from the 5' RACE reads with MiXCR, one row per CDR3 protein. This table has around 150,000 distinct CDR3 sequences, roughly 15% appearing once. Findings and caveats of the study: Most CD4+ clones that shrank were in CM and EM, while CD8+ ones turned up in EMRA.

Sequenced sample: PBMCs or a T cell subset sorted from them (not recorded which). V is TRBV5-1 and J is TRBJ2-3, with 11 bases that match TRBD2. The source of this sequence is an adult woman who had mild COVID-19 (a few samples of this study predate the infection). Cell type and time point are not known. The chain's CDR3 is CATSSRGTSGSTDTQYF. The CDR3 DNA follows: TGCGCCACCAGCTCCCGTGGGACTAGCGGTAGCACAGATACGCAGTATTTT.